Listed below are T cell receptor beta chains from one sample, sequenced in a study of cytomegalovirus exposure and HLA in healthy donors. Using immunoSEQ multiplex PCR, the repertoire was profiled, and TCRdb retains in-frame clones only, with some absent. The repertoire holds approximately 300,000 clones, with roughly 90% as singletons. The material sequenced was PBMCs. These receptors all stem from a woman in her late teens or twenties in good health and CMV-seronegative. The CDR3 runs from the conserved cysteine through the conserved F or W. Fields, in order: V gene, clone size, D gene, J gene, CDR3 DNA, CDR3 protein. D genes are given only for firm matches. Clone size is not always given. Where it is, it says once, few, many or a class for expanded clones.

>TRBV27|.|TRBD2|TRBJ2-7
TGTGCCAGCAGTTACGGGGTAGCGGGAGTCACCCCCCCCTACGAGCAGTACTTC
CASSYGVAGVTPPYEQYF
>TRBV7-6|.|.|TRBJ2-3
TGTGCCAGCTGGCCCGGGGGCACAGATACGCAGTATTTT
CASWPGGTDTQYF
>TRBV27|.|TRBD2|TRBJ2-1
TGTGCCAGCAGTTTTCGGATAGCGGGAGATCGTGGCCTGTTCTTC
CASSFRIAGDRGLFF
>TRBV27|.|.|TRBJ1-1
TGTGCCAGCAGCCAAGGGGAAAAAAGGGAGGGAGCTTTCTTT
CASSQGEKREGAFF
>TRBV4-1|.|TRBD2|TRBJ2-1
TGCGCCAGCAGCCACGCTAGCGGGAGGTCCTCCTACAATGAGCAGTTCTTC
CASSHASGRSSYNEQFF
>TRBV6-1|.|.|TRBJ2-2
TGTGCCAGCAGAGTAAATGGAGGTTCCGGGGAGCTGTTTTTT
CASRVNGGSGELFF
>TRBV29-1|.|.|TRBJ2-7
TGCAGCGTTGCCGGGGATACCTACGAGCAGTACTTC
CSVAGDTYEQYF
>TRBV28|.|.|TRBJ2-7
TGTGCCAGCAGTTCGGCGGCGGTTCTTTACGAGCAGTACTTC
CASSSAAVLYEQYF
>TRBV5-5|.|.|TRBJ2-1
TGTGCCAGCAGGAGGCGGGGCCACAATGAGCAGTTCTTC
CASRRRGHNEQFF
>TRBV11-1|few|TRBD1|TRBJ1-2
TGTGCCAGCAGCCTTCGACAGGGAGGAGATGGCTACACCTTC
CASSLRQGGDGYTF
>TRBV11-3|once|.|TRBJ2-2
TGTGCCAGCAGCTCGTCGCCGGGCGGGGAGCTGTTTTTT
CASSSSPGGELFF
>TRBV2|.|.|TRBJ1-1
TGTGCCAGCAGGGCCAGGGAAGTCGATGTAAACCCTGAAGCTTTCTTT
CASRAREVDVNPEAFF
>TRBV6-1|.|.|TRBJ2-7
TGTGCCAGCAGTGAAACATACTCCTACGAGCAGTACTTC
CASSETYSYEQYF
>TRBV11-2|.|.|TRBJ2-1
TGTGCCAGCAGCTTAGACCGTTCCTACAATGAGCAGTTCTTC
CASSLDRSYNEQFF
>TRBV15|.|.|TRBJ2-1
TGTGCCACCAGCAGAGCCGAGGATGAGCAGTTCTTC
CATSRAEDEQFF
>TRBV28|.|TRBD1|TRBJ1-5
TGTGCCAGCAGTTTACCCGGGACAGGGATTTATCAGCCCCAGCATTTT
CASSLPGTGIYQPQHF
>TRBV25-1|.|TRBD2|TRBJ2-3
TGTGCCAGCAGTGCACGACTAGCGGGAGATACAGATACGCAGTATTTT
CASSARLAGDTDTQYF
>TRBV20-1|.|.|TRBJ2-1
TGCAGTGCGAGCACTTACAATGAGCAGTTCTTC
CSASTYNEQFF
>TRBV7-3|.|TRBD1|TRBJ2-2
TGTGCCAGCAGCCCCTCAGGGGGTAACACCGGGGAGCTGTTTTTT
CASSPSGGNTGELFF
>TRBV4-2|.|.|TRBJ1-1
TGTGCCAGCAGCCAAACGTTAGACAAGAACACTGAAGCTTTCTTT
CASSQTLDKNTEAFF
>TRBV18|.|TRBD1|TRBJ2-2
TGTGCCAGCTCACCCGCGACAGGGGCCGACACCGGGGAGCTGTTTTTT
CASSPATGADTGELFF
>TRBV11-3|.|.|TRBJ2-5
TGTGCCAGCAGCCCAGGACTAACTGTGCGGGAGACCCAGTACTTC
CASSPGLTVRETQYF
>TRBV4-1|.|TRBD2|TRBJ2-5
TGCGCCAGCAGCCGTGCGACTAGCGGAAAAGAGACCCAGTACTTC
CASSRATSGKETQYF
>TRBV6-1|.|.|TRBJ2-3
TGTGCCAGCAGTGAGGTCCAGGGCACAGATACGCAGTATTTT
CASSEVQGTDTQYF
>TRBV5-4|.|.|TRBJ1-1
TGTGCCAGCAGCTCCGGGGAGGGCACTGAAGCTTTCTTT
CASSSGEGTEAFF
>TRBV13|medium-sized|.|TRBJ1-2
TGTGCCAGCAGCTTAGGCCTGGAGAATTACTATGGCTACACCTTC
CASSLGLENYYGYTF
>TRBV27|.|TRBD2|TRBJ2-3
TGTGCCAGCAGTTTATCCGCCCCACTAGCGGGAGCAACAGATACGCAGTATTTT
CASSLSAPLAGATDTQYF
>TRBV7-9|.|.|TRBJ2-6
TGTGCCAGCAGCTTACTTGGGGCCAACGTCCTGACTTTC
CASSLLGANVLTF
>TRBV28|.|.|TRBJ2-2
TGTGCCGTACCCGTCGACCAGGAACACGGTTATAACACCGGGGAGCTGTTTTTT
CAVPVDQEHGYNTGELFF
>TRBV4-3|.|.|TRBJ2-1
TGCGCCAGCAGCCTGGGTCGCCGTCGGGGTGAGCAGTTCTTC
CASSLGRRRGEQFF
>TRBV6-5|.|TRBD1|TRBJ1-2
TGTGCCAGCAGCTCAGACAGGGTCTATGGCTACACCTTC
CASSSDRVYGYTF
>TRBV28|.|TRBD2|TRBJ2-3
TGTGCCAGCAGTTTCCCTCAATTGGTAGCGGGAGCAGATACGCAGTATTTT
CASSFPQLVAGADTQYF
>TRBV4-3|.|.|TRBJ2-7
TGCGCCAGCAGCCAAGATTTCCGTACAGGACAAAACTCCTACGAGCAGTACTTC
CASSQDFRTGQNSYEQYF
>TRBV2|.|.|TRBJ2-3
TGTGCCAGCAGTGAAGAAATAGCGCTAGGCCTTACGACCACAGATACGCAGTATTTT
CASSEEIALGLTTTDTQYF
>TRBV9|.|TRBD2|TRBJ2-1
TGTGCCAGCAGCGTAGTAGAGGGCGGGAGTGGAAATGAGCAGTTCTTC
CASSVVEGGSGNEQFF
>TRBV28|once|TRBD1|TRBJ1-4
TGTGCCAGCAGTTCTGGACAGGGCAGTGAAAAACTGTTTTTT
CASSSGQGSEKLFF
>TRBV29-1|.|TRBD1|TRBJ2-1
TGCAGCTCCAGAAACAGGGGTACCTACAATGAGCAGTTCTTC
CSSRNRGTYNEQFF
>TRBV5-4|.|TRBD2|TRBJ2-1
TGTGCCAGCAGCTTGGGACTAGCGGGAGTGGATGAGCAGTTCTTC
CASSLGLAGVDEQFF
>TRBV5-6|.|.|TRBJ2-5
TGTGCCAGCAGCTTGCGGCAAGAGACCCAGTACTTC
CASSLRQETQYF
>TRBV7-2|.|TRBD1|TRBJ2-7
TGTGCCAGCAGCTTAGGACAGGGCGACGAGCAGTACTTC
CASSLGQGDEQYF
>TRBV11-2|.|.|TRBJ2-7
TGTGCCAGCAGCTTAGGGGCAGGGGGGACCTACGAGCAGTACTTC
CASSLGAGGTYEQYF
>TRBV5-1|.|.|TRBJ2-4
TGCGCCAGCAGCTTTGAATCAGGGATGAACATTCAGTACTTC
CASSFESGMNIQYF
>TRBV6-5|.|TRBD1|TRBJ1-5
TGTGCCAGCAGTCCCGGGACAGCATTCCAGCCCCAGCATTTT
CASSPGTAFQPQHF
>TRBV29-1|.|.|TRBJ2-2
TGCAGCGTTGTGGAGCCGGGCACCGGGGAGCTGTTTTTT
CSVVEPGTGELFF
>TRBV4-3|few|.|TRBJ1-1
TGCGCCAGCAGCCAAGATCGGGCTGAAGCTTTCTTT
CASSQDRAEAFF
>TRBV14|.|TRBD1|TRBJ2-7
TGTGCCAGCGGCGTCCTCGGGACAGGGCCAGATGAGCAGTACTTC
CASGVLGTGPDEQYF
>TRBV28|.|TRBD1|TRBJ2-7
TGTGCCAGCAGTCCCACGGACAGGGGGTTCCACGAGCAGTACTTC
CASSPTDRGFHEQYF
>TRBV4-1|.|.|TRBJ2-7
TGCGCCAGCAGCCAACACCCCGTGACTCAGAGTACCTACGAGCAGTACTTC
CASSQHPVTQSTYEQYF
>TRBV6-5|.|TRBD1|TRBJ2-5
TGTGCCAGCAGCCCAAGGACAGGGGTTGCAGAGACCCAGTACTTC
CASSPRTGVAETQYF
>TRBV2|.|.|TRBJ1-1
TGTGCCAGCAGTGAAGGGTCAGGGGTGAACACTGAAGCTTTCTTT
CASSEGSGVNTEAFF
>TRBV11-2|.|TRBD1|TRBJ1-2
TGTGCCAGCAGCCCCGGGGTGACAGGGTCCGGCTACACCTTC
CASSPGVTGSGYTF
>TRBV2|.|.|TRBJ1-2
TGTGCCAGCAGTGAATGGCCCGAATTAGGCTACACCTTC
CASSEWPELGYTF
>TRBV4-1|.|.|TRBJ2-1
TGCGCCAGCAGCCAAGATACCCGTCTAGCGAAGAGCTCCTACAATGAGCAGTTCTTC
CASSQDTRLAKSSYNEQFF
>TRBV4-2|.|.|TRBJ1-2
TGTGCCAGCAGCCAAGATATGGGACAAAACTATGGCTACACCTTC
CASSQDMGQNYGYTF
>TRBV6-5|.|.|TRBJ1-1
TGTGCCAGCACCAAAACCGGGGGAACTGAAGCTTTCTTT
CASTKTGGTEAFF
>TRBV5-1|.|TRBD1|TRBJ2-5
TGCGCCAGCAGCCCAGGGGGCCTAGAGACCCAGTACTTC
CASSPGGLETQYF
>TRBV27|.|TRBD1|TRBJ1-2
TGTGCCAGCAGGACATTGACAGGGGGCTTTGCCCCCTATGGCTACACCTTC
CASRTLTGGFAPYGYTF
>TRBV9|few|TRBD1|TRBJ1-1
TGTGCCAGCAGCCCCGAGACAGGGCGGGGCACTGAAGCTTTCTTT
CASSPETGRGTEAFF
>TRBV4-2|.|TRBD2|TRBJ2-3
TGTGCCAGCAGCCAAGATGGTACGGGAGCGGGGACAGATACGCAGTATTTT
CASSQDGTGAGTDTQYF